The source of this TCR beta chain is a study of cytomegalovirus exposure and HLA in healthy donors. General study points: Cytomegalovirus status was reportedly diagnosed by the classifier with high sensitivity and specificity. Later analysis associated a missense DCLRE1C variant with TCR beta V- and J-gene trimming. Confirmation in vitro established that three CMV-associated chains were specific for CMV antigens.

Primers: 60 Vbeta forward and 13 Jbeta reverse. This table comes from immunoSEQ multiplex PCR, and its TCRdb copy is limited to in-frame clones, with some not included. The data hold some 100,000 clones, with approximately 80% observed a single time. Germline loops: CDR1 LNHDA, CDR2 SQIVND (reference sequence). The CDR3 spans 18 residues. With V trimmed by 1 base and J by 4 bases, 9 bases remained unmatched. On this clone itself: The antigen remains undetermined.

The chain employs TRBV19 and TRBJ2-2; 10 bases agree with TRBD1. Sequences were obtained from PBMCs. The receptor was derived from a woman younger than 35 in good health and CMV-seronegative. The CDR3 DNA follows: TGTGCCAGTAGTATAGTTCGGGGACAGGGGATGGGCACCGGGGAGCTGTTTTTT. Its translation is CASSIVRGQGMGTGELFF. Full variable domain (remainder filled in from reference TRBV19 and TRBJ2-2): DGGITQSPKYLFRKEGQNVTLSCEQNLNHDAMYWYRQDPGQGLRLIYYSQIVNDFQKGDIAEGYSVSREKKESFPLTVTSAQKNPTAFYLCASSIVRGQGMGTGELFFGEGSRLTVL.